This T cell receptor (beta chain) was recorded in a study of blood T cell repertoires in COVID-19. Study overall: Donors in the United States, Italy and Spain gave samples during acute or convalescent COVID-19. In each case, the material was cDNA or gDNA derived from T cells, B-cell-depleted T cells, or PBMCs.

Seattle enrolled patients during active infection and tracked them longitudinally. Trimming removed 6 bases at V and 2 bases at J, with 12 bases between. CDR3 length equals 14 residues. CDR1 is SEHNR and CDR2 is FQNEAQ in the germline V gene (reference sequence). Per the original data handling: By means of reference gene primer amplification, nucleated cell counts were estimated. Data came from immunoSEQ multiplex PCR; TCRdb stores just in-frame clones and leaves some out. That table furnishes V, J and clone size, whereas the DNA furnished D and trimming. The sample yields about 240,000 clones, 75% to 90% seen once. To note about this clone: Other nucleotide sequences in the sample specify the same CDR3.

Sequenced: peripheral blood. This TCR came from a woman of 80 years or more with COVID-19, enrolled during active disease. The V and J genes are TRBV7-9 and TRBJ2-3; no firm D call. The CDR3 DNA follows: TGTGCCAGCAGTCGCGAACGTGACACAGATACGCAGTATTTT. Translation: CASSRERDTDTQYF.